Reported below is one T cell receptor beta chain. As yet, its antigen is unknown. The data derive from a study of T cells in Graves' hyperthyroidism and ophthalmopathy. General study findings and limits: Ophthalmopathy prediction by the model preceded onset by a median about 6.8 months.

Regions amplified from RNA transcripts were the TCR beta CDR3 regions. The TCR CDR3 was amplified in a first-round RT-PCR using the HTBI primer set. TCRdb fed the multiplex PCR reads into MiXCR, producing one record per CDR3 protein. The sample has 480,000 or so distinct CDR3 sequences; approximately 48% are singletons. The source of this sequence is an adult woman with Graves' disease, either hyperthyroidism or ophthalmopathy (not recorded which). The sample comprised peripheral blood or thyroid tissue (not recorded which).

The CDR3 reads CASRNLRGDSPLHF. DNA for the CDR3: TGTGCCAGCCGCAACCTACGGGGGGATTCACCCCTCCACTTT. The rearrangement joins TRBV25-1 to TRBJ1-6; D may be TRBD1 (5 bases). Trimming cost V 8 bases and J 8 bases, with 16 bases left between them. CDR1 and CDR2 from the germline V gene are MGHDK and SYGVNS. CDR3 length: 14 amino acids.